Listed below are T cell receptor beta chains from one sample, sequenced in a study of blood T cell repertoires in COVID-19. The repertoire was sequenced with immunoSEQ multiplex PCR; TCRdb's copy has only in-frame clones and lacks some. The sample has about half a million clones; less than 90% are singletons. The sequenced sample consisted of PBMCs or T cells enriched from blood (not recorded which). These receptors came from a woman aged 60 to 75 who had recovered from COVID-19. CDR3s include the opening cysteine and the closing phenylalanine or tryptophan.

v_call,j_call,cdr3_aa
TRBV10-3,TRBJ2-1,CATRPGHINEQFF
TRBV5-1,TRBJ2-2,CASSLQANTGELFF
TRBV7-9,TRBJ1-2,CASSLSQGDYTF
TRBV5-5,TRBJ1-5,CASSLGAGGSNQPQHF
TRBV11-2,TRBJ1-2,CASSSRQGGDGYTF
TRBV5-1,TRBJ2-5,CASSGSTGSETQYF
TRBV11-2,TRBJ2-7,CASSLQSRDSGQKQYF
TRBV18,TRBJ1-1,CASSPYLGELNTEAFF
TRBV30,TRBJ1-3,CASEQGTGNTIYF
TRBV27,TRBJ2-7,CASSITSGGSYEQYF
TRBV5-1,TRBJ1-1,CASSLQGAGNTEAFF
TRBV2,TRBJ2-1,CASSEMSGLAGGPGNEQFF
TRBV19,TRBJ2-2,CASTAGQSTGELFF
TRBV28,TRBJ2-1,CASSLSLSSYNEQFF
TRBV6-6,TRBJ1-2,CASRLSFANYGYTF
TRBV6-6,TRBJ2-1,CASSRQLSSYNEQFF
TRBV27,TRBJ1-5,CASSSGQGMPQHF
TRBV2,TRBJ1-2,CASRNRGPGYTF
TRBV9,TRBJ2-3,CASSVGDGGTDTQYF
TRBV7-9,TRBJ1-2,CASSLKAGGNYGYTF
TRBV3-1/TRBV3-2,TRBJ2-7,CASSHGLGGVGEQYF
TRBV19,TRBJ2-2,CASSIDWGRGRTGELFF
TRBV19,TRBJ1-2,CASSKTGTGAYGYTF
TRBV15,TRBJ1-1,CATSGPRALSTEAFF
TRBV2,TRBJ1-6,CASKLREDNSPLHF
TRBV6-5,TRBJ2-6,CAGDSSGANVLTF
TRBV18,TRBJ2-2,CASSSTGQGLSTGELFF
TRBV9,TRBJ1-6,CASSDWGDNSPLHF
TRBV13,TRBJ2-5,CASSLSGSGEQETQYF
TRBV28,TRBJ2-5,CASRGGGWETQYF
TRBV13,TRBJ1-5,CASSLGQGNQPQHF
TRBV2,TRBJ1-1,CASSAGQGVGEAFF
TRBV2,TRBJ1-3,CASSETTGKNTIYF
TRBV9,TRBJ2-3,CASSVLGTGWADTQYF
TRBV5-6,TRBJ1-1,CASSLNRGRKNTEAFF
TRBV5-1,TRBJ2-1,CASSSGTGGRGRFF
TRBV9,TRBJ2-1,CASSVAVGTMAGGDEQFF
TRBV7-8,TRBJ1-4,CASSRRDEVTNEKLFF
TRBV9,TRBJ2-1,CASSATSGGGEQFF
TRBV5-1,TRBJ1-2,CASSLGDPGDGYTF
TRBV6-1,TRBJ2-3,CASSEQDGSTLDTQYF
TRBV4-1,TRBJ1-2,CASSPSGLANYGYTF
TRBV5-8,TRBJ2-2,CASSLRQVNTGELFF
TRBV3-1/TRBV3-2,TRBJ2-3,CASSPVGQAGDTQYF
TRBV7-9,TRBJ2-7,CASSLAGETYEQYF
TRBV13,TRBJ2-7,CASSSGTGIHEQYF
TRBV6-7,TRBJ2-7,CASTRTRGTGYEQYF